The 28 T cell receptor beta chains below were found in one sample sequenced in a study of OX40 agonist ivuxolimab in advanced cancers. Data came from immunoSEQ multiplex PCR; TCRdb stores just in-frame clones and leaves some out. This table holds roughly 80,000 clones, approximately 85% found once. Material: CD4+ or CD8+ T cells sorted from blood, obtained in a trial of the OX40 agonist ivuxolimab. Receptors originate from an adult with an advanced solid tumor such as melanoma, head and neck, liver or kidney cancer.

The V call is TRBV6-5, the J call TRBJ1-2; D remains unclear. The length of the CDR3 is 15 residues. The V gene lost 0 bases and the J gene lost 2 bases, with 10 bases spanning the gap. Germline CDR1 reads MNHEY; CDR2 reads SVGAGI. The CDR3 spells CASSYSTARNYGYTF. The CDR3, as DNA: TGTGCCAGCAGTTACTCTACGGCCCGAAACTATGGCTACACCTTC.

This clone turned up a few times. The chain is built from TRBV11-1 and TRBJ1-2; D gene unclear. Germline CDR1 and CDR2: SGHAT and FQDESV (reference sequence). This CDR3 comprises 12 residues. Deletions cut 5 bases from V and 5 bases from J, with 9 bases between. CDR3 nucleotide sequence: TGTGCCAGCAGCCCAAGCGGGTATGGCTACACCTTC. It encodes CASSPSGYGYTF.

This chain uses TRBV6-5 with TRBJ1-1, with a tentative D call TRBD1 (5 bases). CDR3 size: 15 residues. Germline V gene data show CDR1 as MNHEY and CDR2 as SVGAGI. V lost 6 bases, J lost 1 base, and 15 bases lay in between. The DNA of the CDR3 is TGTGCCAGCAGCCGTGCGGACGGGGCGAACACTGAAGCTTTCTTT. It encodes CASSRADGANTEAFF.

The chain recombines TRBV19 with TRBJ2-6, with D hard to call. In germline, CDR1 is LNHDA, CDR2 SQIVND (reference sequence). CDR3 length: 14 residues. With 6 bases removed from V and 0 bases from J, the gap between germline ends came to 6 bases. CDR3 amino acids: CASRRDSGANVLTF. The CDR3 bases are TGTGCCAGTAGGAGAGACTCTGGGGCCAACGTCCTGACTTTC.

The chain uses TRBV5-1 and TRBJ2-1, with D possibly TRBD2 on 6 matching bases. Trimming left V 5 bases short and J 3 bases short, with 15 bases between. This CDR3 is 15 amino acids long. The germline V gene has CDR1 SGHRS and CDR2 YFSETQ. CDR3 in amino acids: CASRGGLQVYNEQFF. The CDR3 bases are TGCGCCAGCAGGGGGGGTCTCCAAGTCTACAATGAGCAGTTCTTC.

This clone was detected a few times. The chain uses TRBV30 and TRBJ1-1; no clear D. The CDR3 is 13 residues long. Trimming left V 1 base short and J 12 bases short, with 18 bases between. Germline loops: CDR1 GTSNPN, CDR2 SVGIG (reference sequence). CDR3: CAWSGSRMGRTFF. The DNA of the CDR3 is TGTGCCTGGAGTGGATCCAGGATGGGGAGAACTTTCTTT.

The chain uses TRBV6-6 and TRBJ1-5; D not certain. Trimming shortened V by 5 bases and J by 0 bases, and 5 bases separated the two germline ends. This CDR3 contains 13 residues. The V gene's germline CDR1 is MNHNY and CDR2 SVGAGI (reference sequence). CDR3 coding DNA: TGTGCCAGCAGTACCGATAGCAATCAGCCCCAGCATTTT. Amino acids: CASSTDSNQPQHF.

J is TRBJ2-3 and V is TRBV7-8; D gene ambiguous. Germline-derived CDR1 and CDR2 are SGHVS and FQNEAQ. This CDR3 spans 18 amino acids. V lost 2 bases and J 0 bases, leaving 18 bases between the germline ends. CDR3 sequence reads: CASSLRWGSYSSTDTQYF. CDR3 DNA sequence: TGTGCCAGCAGCTTAAGGTGGGGATCGTATTCTAGCACAGATACGCAGTATTTT.

The chain recombines TRBV18 with TRBJ1-4; TRBD1 might be the D (6 bases). With 6 bases removed from V and 4 bases from J, the gap between germline ends came to 12 bases. This CDR3 is 14 amino acids long. Per the germline V gene, CDR1 is KGHSH and CDR2 is LQKENI. CDR3: CASSEGQSNEKLFF. For the CDR3, the DNA is TGTGCCAGCTCGGAGGGACAAAGTAATGAAAAACTGTTTTTT.

This clone was detected once. The CDR3, as DNA: TGTGCCAGTACCGAGTCAGGGGTGAGAGAGACCCAGTACTTC. Protein: CASTESGVRETQYF. The chain recombines TRBV19 with TRBJ2-5, with a possible D match to TRBD1 (6 bases). The germline V gene has CDR1 LNHDA and CDR2 SQIVND (reference sequence). The CDR3 has 14 residues. Trimming left V 7 bases short and J 4 bases short, with 16 bases between.

The gene calls are TRBV4-1 and TRBJ2-5, with TRBD1 matching 8 bases. This CDR3 spans 14 amino acids. V was clipped by 1 base and J by 3 bases; unmatched bases: 1. The germline V gene has CDR1 MGHRA and CDR2 YSYEKL. CDR3 amino acids: CASSQGDRKETQYF. The CDR3 nucleotides read TGCGCCAGCAGCCAAGGGGACAGGAAAGAGACCCAGTACTTC.

V gene TRBV5-1 combines with J gene TRBJ2-5; 8 bases fit TRBD2. Trimming at V came to 6 bases and at J to 2 bases, leaving 9 bases not matched to a gene. This CDR3 region has 15 residues. In germline, CDR1 is SGHRS, CDR2 YFSETQ. The CDR3 bases are TGCGCCAGCAATGAAGGCGGGGGGACTCAAGAGACCCAGTACTTC. Protein product: CASNEGGGTQETQYF. The complete variable domain, with remaining parts taken from reference TRBV5-1 and TRBJ2-5, reads KAGVTQTPRYLIKTRGQQVTLSCSPISGHRSVSWYQQTPGQGLQFLFEYFSETQRNKGNFPGRFSGRQFSNSRSEMNVSTLELGDSALYLCASNEGGGTQETQYFGPGTRLLVL.

The chain links TRBV7-8 to TRBJ2-5, with D perhaps matching TRBD2 (7 bases). The CDR3 has 15 amino acids. From germline, CDR1 is SGHVS and CDR2 FQNEAQ. Between the trimmed V and J ends, which lost 0 bases and 5 bases, there was a span of 13 bases. DNA for the CDR3: TGTGCCAGCAGCTTAGCTTGGGGGGGCCGCGAGACCCAGTACTTC. This translates into CASSLAWGGRETQYF.

In nucleotides, the CDR3 is TGTGCCAGCAGCTTAGAGGGGGTCACCGGGGAGCTGTTTTTT. The encoded protein is CASSLEGVTGELFF. The chain combines TRBV7-2 with TRBJ2-2; D possibly corresponds to TRBD1 (6 bases). This CDR3 has 14 residues. Trimming removed 1 base from V and 4 bases from J, with 7 bases in between. Germline V gene lookup returns CDR1 SGHTA and CDR2 FQGNSA.

This clone occurred once. The chain uses TRBV6-1 and TRBJ2-7; D uncertain. CDR1 is MNHNS and CDR2 is SASEGT in the germline V gene. This CDR3 comprises 14 residues. The V end was cut by 7 bases, the J end by 2 bases, with 15 bases between. CDR3 nucleotide sequence: TGTGCCAGCAAACTCCCGTACAGCGCCTACGAGCAGTACTTC. Translation: CASKLPYSAYEQYF.

This clone has a single count. This chain links TRBV4-2 with TRBJ2-7; TRBD1 matches 7 bases. With 1 base clipped from V and 0 bases from J, the junction kept 3 bases outside the gene matches. The CDR3 runs to 15 residues. Germline CDR1 reads LGHNA; CDR2 reads YNFKEQ. CDR3 region: CASSQAQGSSYEQYF. CDR3 nucleotide sequence: TGTGCCAGCAGCCAAGCACAGGGGAGCTCCTACGAGCAGTACTTC.

The gene calls are TRBV2 and TRBJ1-6; 8 nucleotides line up with TRBD1. The CDR3 covers 13 residues. Trimming cost V 6 bases and J 11 bases; bases outside gene matches: 6. The germline V gene has CDR1 SNHLY and CDR2 FYNNEI. This CDR3 is CASSPDRDAPLHF. The DNA of the CDR3 is TGTGCCAGCAGCCCGGACAGGGACGCACCCCTCCACTTT.

This clone came up a few times. This CDR3 is CASSELGLGANVLTF. In nucleotides, the CDR3 is TGTGCCAGCAGTGAATTGGGGTTAGGGGCCAACGTCCTGACTTTC. V usage is TRBV2 and J usage is TRBJ2-6; D ambiguous. CDR3 length equals 15 residues. Germline V CDR1 and CDR2: SNHLY, FYNNEI. Trimming stripped 2 bases from V and 4 bases from J, with 9 bases between. Using reference TRBV2 and TRBJ2-6 for the parts outside the CDR3, the full variable domain is EPEVTQTPSHQVTQMGQEVILRCVPISNHLYFYWYRQILGQKVEFLVSFYNNEISEKSEIFDDQFSVERPDGSNFTLKIRSTKLEDSAMYFCASSELGLGANVLTFGAGSRLTVL.

This clone was counted once. The chain couples TRBV7-8 to TRBJ2-7; 7 bases are a match to TRBD1. Trimming at V came to 5 bases and at J to 3 bases, leaving 7 bases not matched to a gene. The germline CDR1 and CDR2 sequences are SGHVS and FQNEAQ. CDR3 length: 14 amino acids. The CDR3 DNA is TGTGCCAGCAGCCTGACAGGGTCTGTCTACGAGCAGTACTTC. It yields the protein CASSLTGSVYEQYF.

The chain uses TRBV7-9 and TRBJ2-7, with TRBD2 matching 14 bases. Germline CDR1 and CDR2: SEHNR and FQNEAQ (reference sequence). The CDR3 spans 15 residues. Trimming removed 2 bases from V and 9 bases from J; junction bases left unmatched: 6. CDR3: CASSLQGTSGGVQYF. CDR3 DNA: TGTGCCAGCAGCTTACAGGGGACTAGCGGGGGAGTGCAGTACTTC.

The chain uses TRBV9 and TRBJ2-2; D call uncertain. V was clipped by 7 bases and J by 0 bases, with 13 bases between them. The germline V gene has CDR1 SGDLS and CDR2 YYNGEE. This CDR3 spans 15 amino acids. CDR3 loop: CASRMTGSNTGELFF. In nucleotides, the CDR3 is TGTGCCAGCCGTATGACCGGGTCGAACACCGGGGAGCTGTTTTTT.

This clone was seen only a few times. This chain joins TRBV4-1 and TRBJ2-3; 13 bases are a match to TRBD2. Unmatched junction bases numbered 7, after V lost 2 bases and J lost 5 bases. The CDR3 extends over 17 amino acids. Germline V gene data show CDR1 as MGHRA and CDR2 as YSYEKL. CDR3 in amino acids: CASSQYTSGGAVDTQYF. The CDR3 DNA reads TGCGCCAGCAGCCAATATACTAGCGGGGGGGCGGTAGATACGCAGTATTTT.

Concerning this clone itself: The sample holds other DNA sequences that translate to the same CDR3. The CDR3 loop reads CASSPRDTGNTIYF. The CDR3 DNA reads as TGTGCCAGCAGCCCCCGGGACACTGGAAACACCATATATTTT. This chain uses TRBV9 with TRBJ1-3; D possibly corresponds to TRBD1 (6 bases). CDR3 length: 14 amino acids. The germline V gene has CDR1 SGDLS and CDR2 YYNGEE. V gave up 4 bases and J gave up 2 bases, with 10 bases separating them.

V and J are TRBV27 and TRBJ2-5; D is undetermined. The end of the DNA aligns better with TRBJ2-7, so the J call may be wrong. The length of the CDR3 is 14 residues. CDR1 and CDR2 (germline): MNHEY, SMNVEV (reference sequence). The CDR3 reads CASRTPPIYSEQYF. The CDR3 bases are TGTGCCAGCAGGACCCCCCCCATTTACTCCGAGCAGTACTTC.

The chain uses TRBV5-1 and TRBJ1-6; unclear D gene. Germline V lookup: CDR1 SGHRS, CDR2 YFSETQ. Trimming removed 0 bases from V and 5 bases from J, with 9 bases in between. CDR3 length: 15 residues. The DNA for the CDR3 is TGCGCCAGCAGCTTGGTCGGTCAAAATAATTCACCCCTCCACTTT. Its translation is CASSLVGQNNSPLHF.

This chain joins TRBV18 and TRBJ1-2, with D possibly being TRBD1 (6 bases). V was shortened by 2 bases and J by 8 bases, with 15 bases between the two germline ends. The CDR3 contains 14 residues. Germline V gene data show CDR1 as KGHSH and CDR2 as LQKENI. The CDR3 DNA follows: TGTGCCAGCTCACCAACGGCGGCAGGGGAGGGCTACACCTTC. It specifies CASSPTAAGEGYTF.

The chain has TRBV19 and TRBJ1-1; D is unclear. There are 15 residues in the CDR3. V lost 2 bases and J 1 base, leaving 11 bases between the germline ends. Germline V gene lookup returns CDR1 LNHDA and CDR2 SQIVND (reference sequence). In DNA form, the CDR3 reads TGTGCCAGTAGTATATTCCCGACGGCGAACACTGAAGCTTTCTTT. Translating gives CASSIFPTANTEAFF.

The CDR3 sequence: CASSSTGGQPQHF. In nucleotides, the CDR3 is TGTGCCAGCAGCTCTACAGGTGGCCAGCCCCAGCATTTT. The chain employs TRBV7-8 and TRBJ1-5; D possibly corresponds to TRBD1 (5 bases). The CDR3 is 13 residues long. Trimming removed 4 bases at V and 7 bases at J, with 11 bases between. Germline V gene data show CDR1 as SGHVS and CDR2 as FQNEAQ. The variable domain in full, with the rest retrieved from reference TRBV7-8 and TRBJ1-5, is GAGVSQSPRYKVAKRGQDVALRCDPISGHVSLFWYQQALGQGPEFLTYFQNEAQLDKSGLPSDRFFAERPEGSVSTLKIQRTQQEDSAVYLCASSSTGGQPQHFGDGTRLSIL.